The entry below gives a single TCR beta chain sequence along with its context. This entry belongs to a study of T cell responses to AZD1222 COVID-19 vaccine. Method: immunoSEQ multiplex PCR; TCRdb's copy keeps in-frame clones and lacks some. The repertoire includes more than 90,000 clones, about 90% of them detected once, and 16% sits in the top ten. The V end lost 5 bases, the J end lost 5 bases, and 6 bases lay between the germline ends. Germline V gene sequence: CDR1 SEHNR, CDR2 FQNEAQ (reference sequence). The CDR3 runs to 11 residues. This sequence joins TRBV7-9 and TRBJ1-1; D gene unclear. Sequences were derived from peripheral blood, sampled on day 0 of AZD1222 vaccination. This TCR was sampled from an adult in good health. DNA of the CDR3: TGTGCCAGCAGCCCGTCAACTGAAGCTTTCTTT. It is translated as CASSPSTEAFF.